The 29 T cell receptor beta chains listed next were all sequenced from one sample in a study of CD8 T cells in ankylosing spondylitis. TCRdb ran MiXCR on the 5' RACE reads and lists one entry per CDR3 protein. Here the sample spans a few hundred thousand distinct CDR3 sequences, 20% to 25% being singletons. Input material: blood, either unsorted or a sorted T cell fraction (not recorded which). Receptors were obtained from a male donor with ankylosing spondylitis or in good health (not recorded which).

This clonotype was seen only a few times. CDR3 protein: CSVEGGGGPVAFF. The CDR3, as DNA: TGCAGCGTTGAGGGTGGTGGGGGGCCTGTGGCTTTCTTT. The chain joins TRBV29-1 to TRBJ1-1; D may be TRBD1 (6 bases). This CDR3 is 13 amino acids long. Germline V gene sequence: CDR1 SQVTM, CDR2 ANQGSEA. The ends were cut back, 3 bases at V and 11 bases at J, with 19 bases in the middle.

This clonotype was seen more than once but under ten times. The chain uses TRBV6-5 and TRBJ2-7; D may be TRBD1 (6 bases). Trimming stripped 2 bases from V and 2 bases from J, with 10 bases between. The CDR3 contains 14 residues. Germline V lookup: CDR1 MNHEY, CDR2 SVGAGI. CDR3 DNA: TGTGCCAGCAGTTACGGGACACCAACCTACGAGCAGTACTTC. This encodes CASSYGTPTYEQYF.

This sequence joins TRBV11-1 and TRBJ2-1; 13 nucleotides line up with TRBD2. The trim removed 5 bases at V and 7 bases at J, leaving 8 bases unmatched. CDR1 SGHAT and CDR2 FQDESV come from the germline V gene (reference sequence). The CDR3 runs 16 residues. The DNA of the CDR3 is TGTGCCAGCAGCCGTCGGACTAGCGGGGGCGTAAATGAGCAGTTCTTC. Translated: CASSRRTSGGVNEQFF.

The chain employs TRBV2 and TRBJ2-5, with 9 nucleotides matching TRBD1. The V segment lost 6 bases and the J segment 5 bases; nucleotides outside the gene matches: 7. Germline V CDR1 and CDR2: SNHLY, FYNNEI. CDR3 length equals 14 residues. The CDR3 reads CASSDGQGRETQYF. In DNA form, the CDR3 reads TGTGCCAGCAGCGATGGACAGGGGCGGGAGACCCAGTACTTC.

Only one count was recorded for this clonotype. The genes are TRBV5-8 and TRBJ2-1; the match to TRBD2 covers 7 bases. Germline V lookup: CDR1 SGHTS, CDR2 YDEGEE. The V and J ends lost 3 bases and 9 bases, in that order; junction bases with no gene match: 6. This CDR3 is 13 amino acids long. CDR3 residues: CASSSGLVIEQFF. The CDR3 DNA reads as TGTGCCAGCAGCTCCGGACTAGTCATTGAGCAGTTCTTC.

This clonotype was observed a handful of times. The genes are TRBV11-2 and TRBJ2-3; 13 bases are a match to TRBD2. Looked up from germline, CDR1 is SGHAT and CDR2 is FQNNGV. V lost 4 bases to trimming and J lost 4 bases; unmatched junction nucleotides: 5. The CDR3 consists of 16 residues. The chain's CDR3 is CASSSELAGGPDTQYF. In DNA form, the CDR3 reads TGTGCCAGCAGCTCGGAACTAGCGGGGGGGCCAGATACGCAGTATTTT.

This chain uses TRBV5-6 with TRBJ1-1; D remains unclear. V was trimmed by 0 bases and J by 7 bases, leaving 7 bases between them. CDR1 is SGHDT and CDR2 is YYEEEE in the germline V gene. The CDR3 contains 12 residues. CDR3 sequence (DNA): TGTGCCAGCAGCTTGGTGTGGGATGAAGCTTTCTTT. Its translation: CASSLVWDEAFF.

V usage is TRBV12-3 or TRBV12-4 and J usage is TRBJ1-3, with D hard to call. The CDR3 covers 14 residues. With 3 bases removed from V and 4 bases from J, the gap between germline ends came to 10 bases. The CDR3 here is CASSLGISGNTIYF. In DNA form, the CDR3 reads TGTGCCAGCAGTTTGGGCATCAGCGGAAACACCATATATTTT.

This clonotype was seen more than once but under ten times. J is TRBJ2-2 and V is TRBV28; possibly TRBD1 for D (5 bases). With 4 bases removed from V and 7 bases from J, the gap between germline ends came to 7 bases. The germline V gene encodes CDR1 MDHEN and CDR2 SYDVKM. The CDR3 is 12 amino acids. The CDR3 spells CASSWGLGELFF. Written as DNA, the CDR3 is TGTGCCAGCAGTTGGGGCCTCGGGGAGCTGTTTTTT.

The V and J genes are TRBV15 and TRBJ2-3, with 9 bases lining up with TRBD2. The CDR3 runs 15 residues. Unmatched junction bases numbered 4, after V lost 4 bases and J lost 2 bases. Germline V gene lookup returns CDR1 LNHNV and CDR2 YYDKDF (reference sequence). The CDR3 DNA is TGTGCCACCAGCACCGAGCGGGGGGCCACAGATACGCAGTATTTT. The encoded protein is CATSTERGATDTQYF. The full variable domain, in which reference TRBV15 and TRBJ2-3 provide the parts outside the CDR3, is DAMVIQNPRYQVTQFGKPVTLSCSQTLNHNVMYWYQQKSSQAPKLLFHYYDKDFNNEADTPDNFQSRRPNTSFCFLDIRSPGLGDTAMYLCATSTERGATDTQYFGPGTRLTVL.

J is TRBJ1-4 and V is TRBV12-3 or TRBV12-4; 8 bases align to TRBD1. With 5 bases clipped from V and 6 bases from J, the junction kept 8 bases outside the gene matches. The CDR3 loop spans 15 amino acids. CDR3 sequence (DNA): TGTGCCAGCAGTGCCGACAGGGGTAGGGATGAAAAACTGTTTTTT. Translating it yields CASSADRGRDEKLFF.

This clonotype was counted only a few times. The V call is TRBV11-2, the J call TRBJ2-1; 8 positions agree with TRBD2. The CDR3 has 17 amino acids. The V gene end was trimmed by 4 bases and the J gene end by 6 bases; junction bases not matched to a gene: 14. CDR1 and CDR2 (germline): SGHAT, FQNNGV. The CDR3 sequence: CASSWDFGGGMSNEQFF. The CDR3 region has the DNA TGTGCCAGCAGCTGGGATTTCGGGGGGGGCATGAGCAATGAGCAGTTCTTC.

The chain combines TRBV6-1 with TRBJ2-1; D gene uncertain. Between the trimmed V and J ends, which lost 2 bases and 4 bases, there was a span of 6 bases. The V gene's germline CDR1 is MNHNS and CDR2 SASEGT. This CDR3 comprises 13 residues. CDR3 bases: TGTGCCAGCAGTGAACACTCTTACAATGAGCAGTTCTTC. As protein: CASSEHSYNEQFF.

A few counts support this clonotype. J is TRBJ2-6 and V is TRBV2; 9 bases are a match to TRBD1. The CDR3 spans 17 residues. J was trimmed by 2 bases and V by 4 bases; bases with no gene match: 6. Germline CDR1 is SNHLY and CDR2 is FYNNEI. CDR3 nucleotides: TGTGCCAGCAGTGTAGGTTGGACAGGGGCTGGGGCCAACGTCCTGACTTTC. It is translated as CASSVGWTGAGANVLTF. Full variable domain (remainder filled in from reference TRBV2 and TRBJ2-6): EPEVTQTPSHQVTQMGQEVILRCVPISNHLYFYWYRQILGQKVEFLVSFYNNEISEKSEIFDDQFSVERPDGSNFTLKIRSTKLEDSAMYFCASSVGWTGAGANVLTFGAGSRLTVL.

In this sample, this clonotype turned up a few times. The chain carries TRBV10-1 and TRBJ2-7, with D unresolved. CDR1 and CDR2 (germline): WNHNN, SYGVQD (reference sequence). The V and J ends lost 0 bases and 6 bases respectively, with 3 bases between them. The CDR3 covers 11 residues. CDR3 sequence: CASSESAEQYF. CDR3 sequence (DNA): TGCGCCAGCAGTGAGTCGGCCGAGCAGTACTTC.

V is TRBV10-3 and J is TRBJ2-3, with 9 bases lining up with TRBD1. This CDR3 is 16 amino acids long. V dropped 5 bases and J dropped 1; count of bases not matched to a gene: 7. In germline, CDR1 is ENHRY, CDR2 SYGVKD. The CDR3 DNA reads TGTGCCATCAGTTTCTCTACAGGGGGCCGCACAGATACGCAGTATTTT. Translated, it gives CAISFSTGGRTDTQYF.

This clonotype was detected only once. A much larger clone lies a single base off, so this may be a read error. The chain links TRBV12-3 or TRBV12-4 to TRBJ2-7, with a tentative D call TRBD1 (5 bases). This CDR3 comprises 14 residues. The CDR3 sequence is CVSSFGRDPYEQYF. The CDR3 bases are TGTGTCAGCAGTTTTGGCAGGGATCCCTACGAGCAGTACTTC.

This clonotype has just a few counts. The chain recombines TRBV6-1 with TRBJ2-2; 8 positions agree with TRBD1. Germline lookup yields CDR1 MNHNS and CDR2 SASEGT. With 2 bases clipped from V and 5 bases from J, the junction kept 13 bases outside the gene matches. This CDR3 contains 18 residues. The DNA of the CDR3 is TGTGCCAGCAGTGAAAACAGTCTGGTGCAGGGGGCGACCGGGGAGCTGTTTTTT. Translated: CASSENSLVQGATGELFF.

This clonotype came up a few times. The chain recombines TRBV7-9 with TRBJ1-2; D unclear. CDR1 is SEHNR and CDR2 is FQNEAQ in the germline V gene (reference sequence). Trimming removed 7 bases at V and 4 bases at J, with 16 bases between. The CDR3 is 14 residues long. The CDR3 loop reads CASTRSTDTYGYTF. DNA of the CDR3: TGTGCCAGCACAAGATCGACCGATACCTATGGCTACACCTTC.

The V and J genes are TRBV4-2 and TRBJ2-3, with 9 bases lining up with TRBD2. Germline assignment: CDR1 LGHNA and CDR2 YNFKEQ. J gave up 2 bases and V 0 bases, and 6 bases lay outside the gene matches. The CDR3 length is 17 residues. This chain's CDR3 is CASSQDGIAGDTDTQYF. The CDR3 DNA follows: TGTGCCAGCAGCCAAGATGGGATAGCGGGGGACACAGATACGCAGTATTTT.

This clonotype was detected a few times. The rearrangement joins TRBV6-1 to TRBJ2-2; D is perhaps TRBD1 (5 bases). V was pared by 10 bases and J by 6 bases, with 15 bases between. This CDR3 spans 13 amino acids. CDR1 and CDR2 from the germline V gene are MNHNS and SASEGT. The CDR3 here is CATQARVPGELFF. CDR3 DNA: TGTGCCACCCAGGCCAGGGTGCCCGGGGAGCTGTTTTTT.

This clonotype was recorded once. This rearrangement joins TRBV11-3 to TRBJ2-2; D may correspond to TRBD1 or TRBD2 (5 bases each). This CDR3 is 15 amino acids long. Germline assignment: CDR1 SGHNT and CDR2 YENEEA. Between the trimmed V and J ends, which lost 4 bases and 6 bases, there was a span of 15 bases. CDR3 residues: CASSSRRQGAGELFF. CDR3 nucleotides: TGTGCCAGCAGCTCCCGACGCCAGGGAGCCGGGGAGCTGTTTTTT.

The rearrangement links TRBV20-1 to TRBJ2-7; 9 nucleotides match TRBD2. Trimming cost V 6 bases and J 5 bases; bases outside gene matches: 14. This CDR3 region has 15 residues. Germline V CDR1 and CDR2: DFQATT, SNEGSKA (reference sequence). The CDR3 DNA is TGCAGTGCCACCCACAGCGGGGGGCCGTTAGACGAGCAGTACTTC. Encoded protein: CSATHSGGPLDEQYF.

The chain recombines TRBV2 with TRBJ2-7; TRBD2 is a possible D gene (6 bases). CDR3 length: 13 residues. Trimming took 5 bases from V and 6 from J, leaving 14 bases between them. The germline gives CDR1 SNHLY, CDR2 FYNNEI. The CDR3 region is CASSTQEGSEQYF. CDR3 DNA sequence: TGTGCCAGCAGTACCCAGGAGGGGAGCGAGCAGTACTTC.

In this sample, this clonotype turned up once. A much larger clone sits a single nucleotide away, making a read error possible. The gene calls are TRBV27 and TRBJ2-7, with 9 bases matching TRBD2. With V trimmed by 6 bases and J by 3 bases, 6 bases remained unmatched. CDR3 length: 14 amino acids. Looked up from germline, CDR1 is MNHEY and CDR2 is SMNVEV (reference sequence). The CDR3 region has the DNA TGTGCCAGCAGCCAGCGGGGGGAGGGCTACGAGCAGTACTTC. Residues: CASSQRGEGYEQYF.

This clonotype was observed a few times. The CDR3 sequence: CAIRSMNTEAFF. The CDR3 DNA follows: TGTGCCATCAGGTCCATGAACACTGAAGCTTTCTTT. The chain is built from TRBV10-3 and TRBJ1-1; D is unresolved. The CDR3 covers 12 residues. CDR1 ENHRY and CDR2 SYGVKD come from the germline V gene. The ends were cut back, 6 bases at V and 0 bases at J, with 5 bases in the middle.

The chain joins TRBV30 to TRBJ2-7; TRBD1 matches at 9 bases. Germline V lookup: CDR1 GTSNPN, CDR2 SVGIG (reference sequence). The CDR3 loop spans 12 amino acids. The CDR3 DNA is TGTGCGTTCACCGACAGGGGGTACGAGCAGTACTTC. Encoded protein: CAFTDRGYEQYF.

The chain uses TRBV6-1 and TRBJ2-7; no clear D. With 5 bases removed from V and 3 bases from J, the gap between germline ends came to 14 bases. CDR3 size: 14 residues. The V gene's germline CDR1 is MNHNS and CDR2 SASEGT. The CDR3 region has the DNA TGTGCCAGCAGTACCCCAGAGGCCATCTACGAGCAGTACTTC. Translating it yields CASSTPEAIYEQYF.

This clonotype was seen only a few times. The V call is TRBV11-2, the J call TRBJ2-7; TRBD1 or TRBD2 may be the D gene (5 bases each). V was trimmed by 5 bases and J by 5 bases, leaving 22 bases between them. The CDR3 spans 16 residues. The V gene's germline CDR1 is SGHAT and CDR2 FQNNGV. The CDR3 coding sequence is TGTGCCAGCAGCGAAGGGGTTGGAGGCTCCTGGCACGAGCAGTACTTC. Protein sequence: CASSEGVGGSWHEQYF.